This T cell receptor delta chain emerged from a study of gamma-delta chains in newborns, infants, children. Turning to the study itself: Polyclonal expansion of innate γδ T cells after birth follows microbial exposure.

V lost 0 bases and J lost 0; bases outside the gene matches: 9. The CDR3 length is 18 residues. Germline CDR1 GEAIGNYY, CDR2 EKD. This clone counts as medium-sized. TCRdb fed the reads into CATT to redo clone calling. Of thousands of delta-chain clones in the sample, 5.2% were seen once. Sequencing used blood. The sequence was collected from a child who was a newborn, infant or young child, either healthy, febrile or measles-vaccinated (not recorded which). The chain couples TRDV2 to TRDJ1; 10 bases map to TRDD3. The CDR3 DNA sequence: TGTGCCTGTGACACCCTACTGGGGGATTCAGTTTACACCGATAAACTCATCTTT. Its protein is CACDTLLGDSVYTDKLIF.